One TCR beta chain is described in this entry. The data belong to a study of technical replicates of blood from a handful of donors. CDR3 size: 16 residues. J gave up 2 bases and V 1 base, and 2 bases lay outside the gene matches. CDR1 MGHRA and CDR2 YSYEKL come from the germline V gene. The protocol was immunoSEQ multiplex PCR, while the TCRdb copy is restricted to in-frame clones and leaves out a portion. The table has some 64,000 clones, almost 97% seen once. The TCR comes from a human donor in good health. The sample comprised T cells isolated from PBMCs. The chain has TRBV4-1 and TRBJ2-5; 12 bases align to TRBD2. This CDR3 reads CASSQAGLAGQETQYF. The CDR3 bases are TGCGCCAGCAGCCAAGCAGGACTAGCGGGACAAGAGACCCAGTACTTC.